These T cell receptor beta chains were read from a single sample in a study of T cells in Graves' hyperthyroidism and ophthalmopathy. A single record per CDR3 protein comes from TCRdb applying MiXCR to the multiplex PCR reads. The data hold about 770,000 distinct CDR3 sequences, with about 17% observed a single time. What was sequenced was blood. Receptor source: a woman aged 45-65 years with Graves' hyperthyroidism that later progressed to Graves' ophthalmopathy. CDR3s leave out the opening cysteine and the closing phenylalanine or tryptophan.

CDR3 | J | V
SASRVNSPLH | TRBJ1-6 | TRBV20-1
ASSPRTGGGQPQH | TRBJ1-5 | TRBV7-2
ATSRDRIYGYT | TRBJ1-2 | TRBV15
AWRGQAFTGELF | TRBJ2-2 | TRBV30
ASKTGHGNTDTQY | TRBJ2-3 | TRBV2
ATSRNTEAF | TRBJ1-1 | TRBV15
ASSKEDHMNTEAF | TRBJ1-1 | TRBV18
AISTGGDTEAF | TRBJ1-1 | TRBV10-3
ASNSWDREETQY | TRBJ2-5 | TRBV7-9
ASIQVDSGYNEQF | TRBJ2-1 | TRBV6-2/TRBV6-3
SASDRNNYGYT | TRBJ1-2 | TRBV20-1
ASSWTGVLNEQF | TRBJ2-1 | TRBV5-5
ASSLTGDSQETQY | TRBJ2-5 | TRBV11-3
SARPGTGGEKLF | TRBJ1-4 | TRBV20-1
ASSDRDTNQPQH | TRBJ1-5 | TRBV19
ASSLYQGGQPQH | TRBJ1-5 | TRBV5-8
ASSSMTGGGTDTQY | TRBJ2-3 | TRBV5-6
AISGGTSGGDKY | TRBJ2-7 | TRBV10-3
ASSGQGSRSGNTIY | TRBJ1-3 | TRBV2
SASGPDGGASYEQY | TRBJ2-7 | TRBV20-1
ASSLTGAGTEAF | TRBJ1-1 | TRBV7-8
ASSQVASLSTDTQY | TRBJ2-3 | TRBV4-2
AIRPIRENTEAF | TRBJ1-1 | TRBV10-3
ASSMDRAAFNEKLF | TRBJ1-4 | TRBV12-3/TRBV12-4
ASSLLLGPTGEAF | TRBJ1-1 | TRBV11-1
ASSFFGGEDYT | TRBJ1-2 | TRBV6-1
ATVDRAMNTEAF | TRBJ1-1 | TRBV19
SARDFDRGGHGYT | TRBJ1-2 | TRBV20-1
SAREGGRGGSATQY | TRBJ2-5 | TRBV20-1
SVEGVNTGELF | TRBJ2-2 | TRBV29-1
ASSLVAGANNEQF | TRBJ2-1 | TRBV5-1
ASSFMVSRDEAF | TRBJ1-1 | TRBV11-3
ASSYTGSSEAF | TRBJ1-1 | TRBV6-6
ASSSRTENYGYT | TRBJ1-2 | TRBV11-2
ASNPLGGKGTEAF | TRBJ1-1 | TRBV5-1
ASSLTTPSSGNTIY | TRBJ1-3 | TRBV6-5
ASKSTASNYGYT | TRBJ1-2 | TRBV12-3/TRBV12-4
ASSKQQDEQY | TRBJ2-7 | TRBV18
SVGRGAADTQY | TRBJ2-3 | TRBV29-1
ASQGGRGEAF | TRBJ1-1 | TRBV11-3